The T cell receptor (beta chain) described here comes from a study of CD8+CD57+ T cells in acquired aplastic anemia. Study-level background: On average, sorted CD4+ and CD8+ cells gave 3 to 4 ug of DNA. Healthy donors had, on average, roughly 10 million reads for their CD4+ cells.

Findings and limits, study-wide: Between patients and controls, about 30 CD8+ CDR3 sequences were found in common. Researchers reported that CD8+ Simpson's diversity was not significantly different in patients versus controls.

The study profiled TCR beta VDJ and CDR3 using genomic DNA as template. One entry per CDR3 protein results from TCRdb running MiXCR on the reads. The table lists 150,000 to 200,000 distinct CDR3 sequences, approximately 46% of them singletons. Trimming took 4 bases from V and 2 from J, leaving 14 bases between them. This CDR3 has 15 residues. Germline V gene sequence: CDR1 MGHRA, CDR2 YSYEKL. At least ten counts were recorded for this clonotype. Its antigen is unknown. The V and J genes are TRBV4-1 and TRBJ2-5; D is ambiguous. Sequenced: sorted CD4+, CD8+, or CD8+CD57+ T cells (not recorded which) from PBMCs. The origin of this receptor is a human donor in good health. Written as DNA, the CDR3 is TGCGCCAGCAGCCCGCTGTACAGCCAACAAGAGACCCAGTACTTC. This translates into CASSPLYSQQETQYF.